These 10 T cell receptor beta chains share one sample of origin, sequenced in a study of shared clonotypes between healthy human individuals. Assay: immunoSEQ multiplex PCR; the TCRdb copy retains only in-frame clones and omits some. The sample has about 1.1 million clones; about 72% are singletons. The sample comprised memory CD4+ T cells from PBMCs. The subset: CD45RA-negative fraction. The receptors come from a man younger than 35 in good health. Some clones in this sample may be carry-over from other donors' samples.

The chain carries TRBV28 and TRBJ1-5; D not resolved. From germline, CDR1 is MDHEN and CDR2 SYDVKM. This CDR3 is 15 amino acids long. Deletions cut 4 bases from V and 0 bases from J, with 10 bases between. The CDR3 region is CASSSGLTSNQPQHF. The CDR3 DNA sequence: TGTGCCAGCAGTTCCGGACTGACTAGCAATCAGCCCCAGCATTTT.

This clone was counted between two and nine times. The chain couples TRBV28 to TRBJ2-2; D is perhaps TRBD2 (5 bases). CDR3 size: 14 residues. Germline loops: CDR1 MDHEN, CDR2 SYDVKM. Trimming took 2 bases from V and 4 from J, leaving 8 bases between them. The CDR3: CASSLKRRTGELFF. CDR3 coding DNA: TGTGCCAGCAGTTTAAAGCGGCGCACCGGGGAGCTGTTTTTT.

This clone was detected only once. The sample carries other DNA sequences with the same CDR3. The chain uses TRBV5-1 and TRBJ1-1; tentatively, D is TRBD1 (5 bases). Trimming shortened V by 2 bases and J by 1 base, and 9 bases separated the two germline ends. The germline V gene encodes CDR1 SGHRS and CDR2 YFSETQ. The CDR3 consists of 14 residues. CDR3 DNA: TGCGCCAGCAGCTTTGGGGGACCGAACACTGAAGCTTTCTTT. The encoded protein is CASSFGGPNTEAFF.

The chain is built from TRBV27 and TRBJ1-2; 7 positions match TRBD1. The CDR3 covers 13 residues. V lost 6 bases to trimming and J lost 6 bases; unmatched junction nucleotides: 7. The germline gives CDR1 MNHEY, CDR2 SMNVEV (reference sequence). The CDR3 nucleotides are TGTGCCAGCAGCCCACAGGGGATGGATGGCTACACCTTC. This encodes CASSPQGMDGYTF.

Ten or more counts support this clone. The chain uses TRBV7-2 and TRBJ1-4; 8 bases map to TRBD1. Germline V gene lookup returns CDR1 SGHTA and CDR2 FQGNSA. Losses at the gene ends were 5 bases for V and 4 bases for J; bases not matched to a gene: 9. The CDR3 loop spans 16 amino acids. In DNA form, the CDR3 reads TGTGCCAGCAGCCTCGGGGACAGGCCCCTTAATGAAAAACTGTTTTTT. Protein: CASSLGDRPLNEKLFF. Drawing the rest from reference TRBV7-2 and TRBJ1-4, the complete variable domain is GAGVSQSPSNKVTEKGKDVELRCDPISGHTALYWYRQSLGQGLEFLIYFQGNSAPDKSGLPSDRFSAERTGGSVSTLTIQRTQQEDSAVYLCASSLGDRPLNEKLFFGSGTQLSVL.

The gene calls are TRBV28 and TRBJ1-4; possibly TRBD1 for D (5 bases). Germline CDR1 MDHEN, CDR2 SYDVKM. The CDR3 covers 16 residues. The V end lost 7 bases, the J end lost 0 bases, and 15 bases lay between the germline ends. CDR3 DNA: TGTGCCAGCAACTCCGGGGGAACGGCAACTAATGAAAAACTGTTTTTT. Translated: CASNSGGTATNEKLFF.

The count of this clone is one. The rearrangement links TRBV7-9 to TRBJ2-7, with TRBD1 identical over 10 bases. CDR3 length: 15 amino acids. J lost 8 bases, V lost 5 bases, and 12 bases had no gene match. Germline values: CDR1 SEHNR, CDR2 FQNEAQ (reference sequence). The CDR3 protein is CASSDRDRGIQQQYF. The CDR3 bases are TGTGCCAGCAGCGACCGGGACAGGGGTATACAGCAGCAGTACTTC.

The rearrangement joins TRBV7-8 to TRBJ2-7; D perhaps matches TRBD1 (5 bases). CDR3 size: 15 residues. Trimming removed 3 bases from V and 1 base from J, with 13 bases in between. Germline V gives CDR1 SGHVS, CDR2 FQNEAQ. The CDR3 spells CASSFPGQSSYEQYF. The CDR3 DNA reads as TGTGCCAGCAGCTTCCCAGGGCAGTCGTCCTACGAGCAGTACTTC.

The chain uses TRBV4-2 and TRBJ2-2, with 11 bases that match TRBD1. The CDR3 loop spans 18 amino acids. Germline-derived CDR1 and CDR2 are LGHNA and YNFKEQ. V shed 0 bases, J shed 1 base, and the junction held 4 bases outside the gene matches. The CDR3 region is CASSQDLGQGGNTGELFF. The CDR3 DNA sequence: TGTGCCAGCAGCCAAGATTTGGGACAGGGGGGGAACACCGGGGAGCTGTTTTTT.

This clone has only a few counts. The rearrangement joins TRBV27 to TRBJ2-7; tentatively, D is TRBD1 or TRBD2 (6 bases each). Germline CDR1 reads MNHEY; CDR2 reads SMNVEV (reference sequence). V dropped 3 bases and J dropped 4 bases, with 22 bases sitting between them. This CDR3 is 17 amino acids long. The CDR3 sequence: CASSLTGGAYPWYEQYF. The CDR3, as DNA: TGTGCCAGCAGTTTGACCGGGGGCGCGTACCCTTGGTACGAGCAGTACTTC.